This is a list of T cell receptor beta chains from one sample in a study of T cell responses to AZD1222 COVID-19 vaccine. Sequencing was performed with immunoSEQ multiplex PCR; in TCRdb, only in-frame clones are kept and a portion is missing. This table has under 150,000 clones, 70% to 90% appearing once. Sequencing was performed on peripheral blood, taken on day 0 of AZD1222 vaccination. Receptors originate from an adult in good health. CDR3s leave out the opening cysteine and the closing phenylalanine or tryptophan.

TRBV30	TRBJ1-2	AWRDRTNYGYT
TRBV29-1	TRBJ1-1	SGGQGAWNTEAF
TRBV7-6	TRBJ2-1	ASSLAVAGDFYNEQF
TRBV6-5	TRBJ1-4	ASSYRGNNEKLF
TRBV18	TRBJ2-2	ASSPPEYGGTGELF
TRBV15	TRBJ1-1	ATSREQGNTEAF
TRBV2	TRBJ1-1	ASSGGRNTEAF
TRBV18	TRBJ1-2	ASSTGRDTLGAYT
TRBV28	TRBJ1-2	ASTSPTIPDNYGYT
TRBV3-1/TRBV3-2	TRBJ1-1	ASSPQGGEAF
TRBV2	TRBJ1-5	ASSEWGQYSNQPQH
TRBV19	TRBJ1-1	ASIPRVNTEAF
TRBV6-5	TRBJ2-7	ASARQGEQY
TRBV5-1	TRBJ2-3	ASTPGGSTDTQY
TRBV6-5	TRBJ2-2	ASVTGTAAGELF
TRBV7-2	TRBJ1-5	ASSLWTGGQPQH
TRBV30	TRBJ1-3	AWGGGVSAGNTIY
TRBV7-2	TRBJ2-1	ASSVLAGGYNEQF
TRBV6-5	TRBJ1-5	ASASLAGGPQPQH
TRBV19	TRBJ1-5	ASRGKGPNQPQH
TRBV6-5	TRBJ1-3	ASRGRQVGNTIY
TRBV5-1	TRBJ2-3	ASSTGLAGGTPSTDTQY
TRBV5-1	TRBJ1-1	ASSLNTGNTEAF
TRBV28	TRBJ2-3	ASSSDSSTDTQY
TRBV24-1	TRBJ1-2	ATSDTGRGGYT
TRBV16	TRBJ2-3	ASSPSSTDTQY
TRBV5-6	TRBJ1-2	ASSLGQGGYGYT
TRBV5-1	TRBJ2-3	ASSLESGLLDTQY
TRBV9	TRBJ2-5	ASSAHGLVGQETQY
TRBV7-9	TRBJ2-1	ASSHRGQEQF
TRBV9	TRBJ1-2	ASSVAETGKYGYT
TRBV2	TRBJ1-2	ASSEWAGPT
TRBV19	TRBJ1-2	ASARGARYGYT
TRBV5-4	TRBJ2-1	ASSLEASSYNEQF
TRBV5-1	TRBJ1-1	ASSLSKRGQGAGATEAF
TRBV27	TRBJ1-1	ASSLIPGRGNTEAF
TRBV18	TRBJ1-6	ASSPREINSPLH
TRBV19	TRBJ2-5	ASSLSAWGETQY
TRBV5-1	TRBJ1-4	ASSLGAGRYEKLF
TRBV7-9	TRBJ2-7	ASSIKGLYEQY
TRBV27	TRBJ1-5	ASSPRGGALSNQPQH
TRBV3-1/TRBV3-2	TRBJ1-1	ASSQQGVTEAF
TRBV18	TRBJ2-6	ASSRAGRDSGANVLT
TRBV3-1/TRBV3-2	TRBJ2-7	ASSRGGGPYEQY
TRBV5-1	TRBJ2-7	ASSLVPDAYEQY
TRBV2	TRBJ1-6	ASSPTGADNSPLH
TRBV19	TRBJ2-1	ASSIPRTSYNEQF
TRBV29-1	TRBJ1-4	SVGGEKLF
TRBV6-1	TRBJ1-6	ASSESPNSPLH
TRBV5-1	TRBJ2-3	ASSLEGGPDTQY
TRBV10-2	TRBJ2-1	ASTRTGLDRRF
TRBV20-1	TRBJ1-2	SASFETGGGYT
TRBV2	TRBJ2-3	ASSEFFSGGLAGGADTQY
TRBV27	TRBJ1-4	ASTGRAETNEKLF
TRBV9	TRBJ1-1	ASSVGGERGNTEAF
TRBV10-3	TRBJ2-1	AISGAGGQNNEQF
TRBV29-1	TRBJ2-3	SVEQGQRGTQY
TRBV6-5	TRBJ1-1	ASRQYGGVEAF
TRBV28	TRBJ1-5	ASSFAGTYSNQPQH
TRBV18	TRBJ1-3	ASSPVSSGNTIY